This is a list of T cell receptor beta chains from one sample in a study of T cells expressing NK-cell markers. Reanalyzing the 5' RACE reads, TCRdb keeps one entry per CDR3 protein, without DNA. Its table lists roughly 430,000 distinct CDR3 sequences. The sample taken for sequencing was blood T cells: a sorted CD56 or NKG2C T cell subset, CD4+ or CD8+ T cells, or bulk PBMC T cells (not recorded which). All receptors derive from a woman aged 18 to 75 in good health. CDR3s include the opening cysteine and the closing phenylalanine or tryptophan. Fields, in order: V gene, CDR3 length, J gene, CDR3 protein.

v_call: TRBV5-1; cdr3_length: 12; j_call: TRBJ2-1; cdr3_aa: CASSLVLYEQFF
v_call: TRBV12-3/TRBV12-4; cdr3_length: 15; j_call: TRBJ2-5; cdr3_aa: CASSPQGGEQETQYF
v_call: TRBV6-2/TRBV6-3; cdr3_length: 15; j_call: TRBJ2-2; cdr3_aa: CASSPTGFPTGELFF
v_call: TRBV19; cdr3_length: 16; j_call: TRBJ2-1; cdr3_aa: CASSTDSTGVYNEQFF
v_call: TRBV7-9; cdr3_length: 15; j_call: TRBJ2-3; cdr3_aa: CASSQLAGGLHTQYF
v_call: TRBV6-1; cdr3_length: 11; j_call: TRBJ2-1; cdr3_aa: CASSPRHEQFF
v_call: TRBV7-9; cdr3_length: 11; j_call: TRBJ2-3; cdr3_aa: CASSQIDTQYF
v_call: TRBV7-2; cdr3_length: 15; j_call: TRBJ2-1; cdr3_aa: CASSRGLGGGDEQFF
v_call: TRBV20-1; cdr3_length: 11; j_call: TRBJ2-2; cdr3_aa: CSARYTGELFF
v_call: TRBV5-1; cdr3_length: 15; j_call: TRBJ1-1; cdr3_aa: CASSFRGKTNTEAFF
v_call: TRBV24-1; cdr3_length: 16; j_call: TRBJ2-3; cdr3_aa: CATSDTDRGRTDTQYF
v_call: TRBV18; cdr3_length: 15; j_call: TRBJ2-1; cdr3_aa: CASSRIGVSYNEQFF
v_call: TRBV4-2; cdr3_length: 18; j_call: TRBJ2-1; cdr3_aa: CASSHTAGAWSSYNEQFF
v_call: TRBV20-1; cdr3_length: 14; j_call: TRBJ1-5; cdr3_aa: CSATGGMSNQPQHF
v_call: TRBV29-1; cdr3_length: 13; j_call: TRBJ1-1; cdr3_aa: CSERNQGSTEAFF
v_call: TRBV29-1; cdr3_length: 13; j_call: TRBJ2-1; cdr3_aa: CSPTSGSGNEQFF
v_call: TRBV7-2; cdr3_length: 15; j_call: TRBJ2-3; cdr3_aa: CASSLASGIADTQYF
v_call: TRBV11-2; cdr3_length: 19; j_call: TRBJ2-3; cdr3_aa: CASSLVSPGGGVPGDTQYF
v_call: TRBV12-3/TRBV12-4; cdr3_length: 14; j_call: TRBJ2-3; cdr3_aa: CASRPTGTKDTQYF
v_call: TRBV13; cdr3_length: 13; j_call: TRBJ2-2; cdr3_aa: CASSLEGHGELFF
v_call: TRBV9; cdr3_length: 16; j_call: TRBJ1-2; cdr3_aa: CASSVAGGEEGYGYTF
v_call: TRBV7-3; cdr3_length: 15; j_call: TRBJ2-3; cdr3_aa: CASSPRDRVADTQYF